The 2 T cell receptor beta chains presented below share a single source sample, sequenced in a study of cytomegalovirus exposure and HLA in healthy donors. The primer mix had 60 Vbeta and 13 Jbeta primers. TCRdb's table, derived via immunoSEQ multiplex PCR, lists solely in-frame clones and lacks some. The sample lists 110,000 or so clones, more than 65% occurring once. Sequencing was carried out using PBMCs. Receptor source: a man aged 25 to 45 in good health and CMV-seronegative.

The sample holds a few counts of this clone. The genes are TRBV6-1 and TRBJ1-2; D gene unclear. The CDR3 length is 13 residues. Trimming left V 3 bases short and J 4 bases short, with 9 bases between. CDR1 MNHNS and CDR2 SASEGT come from the germline V gene. In DNA form, the CDR3 reads TGTGCCAGCAGTGATATATCGAGCTATGGCTACACCTTC. Amino acids: CASSDISSYGYTF.

This chain links TRBV5-1 with TRBJ1-4; 8 bases line up with TRBD1. V trimming: 2 bases; J trimming: 4 bases; junction bases outside the gene matches: 4. The CDR3 runs to 15 residues. Germline V gene data show CDR1 as SGHRS and CDR2 as YFSETQ. The CDR3 DNA is TGCGCCAGCAGCTTACAGGGGGTTCTTAATGAAAAACTGTTTTTT. It is translated as CASSLQGVLNEKLFF.